These 28 T cell receptor beta chains were sequenced from one sample in a study of beta chain features in type 1 diabetes. Expressed TCRB transcripts were sequenced after all isolated RNA was converted to cDNA. Here immunoSEQ multiplex PCR was the method, and the copy in TCRdb shows in-frame clones only, minus some. The table includes around 310,000 clones, about 10% detected once. Sequencing was carried out using naive CD4+ T cells from blood. These receptors were collected from a woman under 40 in good health.

In its sample, this clone was seen many times. This chain joins TRBV11-1 and TRBJ2-7; perhaps TRBD1 as D (5 bases). The V gene lost 0 bases and the J gene lost 7 bases, with 19 bases spanning the gap. From germline, CDR1 is SGHAT and CDR2 FQDESV (reference sequence). This CDR3 region has 16 residues. CDR3 nucleotides: TGTGCCAGCAGCTTAGCGAGCGAGGACACCGTCTGGGAGCAGTACTTC. This sequence encodes CASSLASEDTVWEQYF.

This clone was picked up a small number of times. The chain is built from TRBV28 and TRBJ1-1, with 11 nucleotides matching TRBD1. Trimming removed 8 bases from V and 4 bases from J; junction bases left unmatched: 9. The CDR3 sequence is 15 residues long. Germline V gene sequence: CDR1 MDHEN, CDR2 SYDVKM. This CDR3 reads CASLSAGTGGTEAFF. The CDR3, as DNA: TGTGCCAGCCTATCAGCGGGGACAGGGGGCACTGAAGCTTTCTTT.

The chain carries TRBV28 and TRBJ2-7; tentative D call: TRBD2 (6 bases). Germline loops: CDR1 MDHEN, CDR2 SYDVKM. CDR3 length equals 15 residues. Trimming left V 6 bases short and J 0 bases short, with 15 bases between. The chain's CDR3 is CASRTGGANSYEQYF. The CDR3 nucleotides are TGTGCCAGCAGAACCGGAGGGGCCAACTCCTACGAGCAGTACTTC.

CDR3 bases: TGTGCCAGCAGTACCACCGGGACAGGGGACTCCTACGAGCAGTACTTC. This sequence encodes CASSTTGTGDSYEQYF. The chain couples TRBV28 to TRBJ2-7, with 10 bases lining up with TRBD1. Trimming removed 5 bases from V and 0 bases from J; junction bases left unmatched: 7. CDR3 size: 16 residues. CDR1 is MDHEN, CDR2 SYDVKM, per germline.

This clone was picked up a small number of times. This sequence joins TRBV6-1 and TRBJ1-5, with TRBD1 identical over 10 bases. The CDR3 sequence is 17 residues long. Germline-derived CDR1 and CDR2 are MNHNS and SASEGT. V lost 4 bases and J lost 3; bases outside the gene matches: 9. The CDR3 nucleotides read TGTGCCAGCAGTGGACTGGACAGGGGGTGGGTCAATCAGCCCCAGCATTTT. Its translation: CASSGLDRGWVNQPQHF.

This clone was detected only a few times. V is TRBV29-1 and J is TRBJ2-7; 11 nucleotides agree with TRBD2. Losses at the gene ends were 6 bases for V and 0 bases for J; bases not matched to a gene: 7. The germline V gene encodes CDR1 SQVTM and CDR2 ANQGSEA. The CDR3 runs to 15 residues. The CDR3 coding sequence is TGCAGCGTCAAGACTAGCGGGGCGCTCTCCTACGAGCAGTACTTC. It encodes CSVKTSGALSYEQYF.

This clone was picked up a small number of times. This chain joins TRBV7-6 and TRBJ2-1; 11 bases fit TRBD2. Germline V CDR1 and CDR2: SGHVS, FNYEAQ. J was trimmed by 13 bases and V by 6 bases; bases with no gene match: 20. CDR3 length: 17 residues. CDR3 nucleotide sequence: TGTGCCAGCAGTTCAGACAGGGAGTTTAGCGGGAGGGCCGGTCAGTTCTTC. Residues: CASSSDREFSGRAGQFF.

This clone was seen only a few times. V gene TRBV4-3 combines with J gene TRBJ2-5; 7 bases are shared with TRBD2. Germline CDR1 is LGHNA and CDR2 is YSLEER. The V and J ends lost 0 bases and 7 bases, in that order; junction bases with no gene match: 5. This CDR3 has 14 amino acids. The CDR3 loop reads CASSQDVVAGTQYF. The CDR3 DNA sequence: TGCGCCAGCAGCCAAGATGTAGTAGCGGGGACCCAGTACTTC.

This clone came up a few times. This chain connects TRBV23-1 to TRBJ2-5; 7 nucleotides agree with TRBD1. TRBV23-1 is reported as an ORF; its role is uncertain. The CDR3 is made up of 15 amino acids. The ends lost 6 bases at V and 5 bases at J; junction bases unmatched: 12. The CDR3 reads CASSQQQGSAETQYF. The CDR3 bases are TGCGCCAGCAGCCAACAACAGGGGTCGGCCGAGACCCAGTACTTC.

This clone showed up just a few times. The chain is built from TRBV5-4 and TRBJ1-1; TRBD1 matches 7 bases. Germline V gene data show CDR1 as SGHNT and CDR2 as YYREEE (reference sequence). V lost 3 bases to trimming and J lost 10 bases; unmatched junction nucleotides: 15. This CDR3 has 15 amino acids. CDR3 amino acids: CASSSTETGRLGAFF. DNA of the CDR3: TGTGCCAGCAGCTCCACAGAGACAGGGAGGCTGGGAGCTTTCTTT.

The chain is built from TRBV6-5 and TRBJ1-2, with D perhaps TRBD1 (6 bases). Trimming removed 2 bases at V and 2 bases at J, with 15 bases between. Germline loops: CDR1 MNHEY, CDR2 SVGAGI. This CDR3 is 16 amino acids long. The CDR3 DNA reads TGTGCCAGCAGTTACGCCAGGGGCGAAGCCAACTATGGCTACACCTTC. Residues: CASSYARGEANYGYTF.

This clone was observed a few times. The rearrangement uses TRBV18 and TRBJ1-1, with D uncertain. The V gene's germline CDR1 is KGHSH and CDR2 LQKENI. This CDR3 is built from 16 residues. The V and J ends lost 6 bases and 1 base respectively, with 18 bases between them. The CDR3 DNA is TGTGCCAGCTCCCCCCCCGGGAGGCTAGCGAACACTGAAGCTTTCTTT. Amino acids: CASSPPGRLANTEAFF.

V and J are TRBV30 and TRBJ2-5; 13 bases are a match to TRBD2. CDR3 length equals 12 residues. Germline lookup yields CDR1 GTSNPN and CDR2 SVGIG (reference sequence). The V and J ends lost 6 bases and 11 bases, in that order; junction bases with no gene match: 6. The CDR3 is CACLLAGGKQYF. The CDR3 region has the DNA TGTGCCTGCCTACTAGCGGGAGGGAAGCAGTACTTC.

This clone was recorded a few times. The V and J genes are TRBV18 and TRBJ1-4, with D unresolved. The CDR3 is 13 residues long. Trimming removed 4 bases from V and 6 bases from J, with 9 bases in between. CDR1 and CDR2 (germline): KGHSH, LQKENI. CDR3: CASSRGPDEKLFF. The CDR3 DNA is TGTGCCAGCTCACGCGGGCCCGATGAAAAACTGTTTTTT. Using reference TRBV18 and TRBJ1-4 for the parts outside the CDR3, the full variable domain is NAGVMQNPRHLVRRRGQEARLRCSPMKGHSHVYWYRQLPEEGLKFMVYLQKENIIDESGMPKERFSAEFPKEGPSILRIQQVVRGDSAAYFCASSRGPDEKLFFGSGTQLSVL.

This clone was counted between two and nine times. The V gene is TRBV4-2, the J gene TRBJ2-7; D perhaps matches TRBD2 (6 bases). Trimming removed 1 base at V and 0 bases at J, with 13 bases between. This CDR3 is built from 16 residues. Germline CDR1 is LGHNA and CDR2 is YNFKEQ. The CDR3 spells CASSQVGDSSSYEQYF. The CDR3 bases are TGTGCCAGCAGCCAAGTTGGGGACTCGAGCTCCTACGAGCAGTACTTC.

The chain couples TRBV6-5 to TRBJ1-5; unclear D gene. The V and J ends lost 6 bases and 0 bases respectively, with 9 bases between them. Per the germline V gene, CDR1 is MNHEY and CDR2 is SVGAGI. This CDR3 is 14 amino acids long. The CDR3 DNA follows: TGTGCCAGCAGCCCCTCGGGTAGCAATCAGCCCCAGCATTTT. Protein sequence: CASSPSGSNQPQHF.

This chain connects TRBV7-9 to TRBJ1-2; 8 bases map to TRBD1. Germline assignment: CDR1 SEHNR and CDR2 FQNEAQ (reference sequence). After removal of 3 bases from V and 1 base from J, the junction contained 4 bases not matched to a gene. The CDR3 extends over 15 amino acids. This CDR3 reads CASSFRGRDNYGYTF. The CDR3 coding sequence is TGTGCCAGCAGCTTCAGGGGGCGGGATAACTATGGCTACACCTTC.

The rearrangement joins TRBV11-3 to TRBJ1-1; a weak D match, TRBD1 (6 bases). Trimming left V 5 bases short and J 1 base short, with 11 bases between. The germline V gene has CDR1 SGHNT and CDR2 YENEEA. The CDR3 length is 14 residues. CDR3 loop: CASSRGAANTEAFF. The CDR3 DNA sequence: TGTGCCAGCAGCCGGGGGGCAGCGAACACTGAAGCTTTCTTT.

The sample holds a few counts of this clone. The rearrangement uses TRBV7-9 and TRBJ2-7; 8 bases map to TRBD1. V dropped 7 bases and J dropped 0; count of bases not matched to a gene: 5. CDR1 is SEHNR and CDR2 is FQNEAQ in the germline V gene (reference sequence). The CDR3 consists of 14 residues. The CDR3 spells CASTKDRASYEQYF. CDR3 bases: TGTGCCAGCACCAAGGACAGGGCCTCCTACGAGCAGTACTTC.

Turning to this clone: A junction end diverges from the germline sequence, so it may reflect a read error. The V call is TRBV7-7, the J call TRBJ2-1, with 13 nucleotides matching TRBD2. The CDR3 runs to 16 residues. Germline V CDR1 and CDR2: SSHAT, FNYEAQ (reference sequence). The CDR3 DNA is TGTGCTAGCAGCGTCGGACTAGCGGGAGTCAACAATGAGCAGTTCTTC. Translated, it gives CASSVGLAGVNNEQFF. Based on the CDR3 plus reference TRBV7-7 and TRBJ2-1, the full variable domain is GAGVSQSPRYKVTKRGQDVTLRCDPISSHATLYWYQQALGQGPEFLTYFNYEAQPDKSGLPSDRFSAERPEGSISTLTIQRTEQRDSAMYRCASSVGLAGVNNEQFFGPGTRLTVL.

V and J are TRBV7-7 and TRBJ2-1; TRBD1 aligns across 8 bases. Germline V gene sequence: CDR1 SSHAT, CDR2 FNYEAQ (reference sequence). The CDR3 loop spans 14 amino acids. CDR3 loop: CATNDRGFHNEQFF. CDR3 bases: TGTGCTACAAACGACAGGGGTTTCCACAATGAGCAGTTCTTC.

This sequence joins TRBV29-1 and TRBJ2-7, with D possibly TRBD1 on 5 matching bases. The CDR3 covers 13 residues. Germline V CDR1 and CDR2: SQVTM, ANQGSEA. The germline V and J ends were trimmed by 6 bases and 4 bases, with 16 bases remaining between them. CDR3 nucleotides: TGCAGCGTGCAACTCACCCGACAGTACGAGCAGTACTTC. Translation: CSVQLTRQYEQYF.

The chain couples TRBV4-3 to TRBJ2-3; 13 bases align to TRBD2. The CDR3 is made up of 16 amino acids. Germline trimming cut 4 bases from V and 3 bases from J; bases unmatched to any gene: 4. The germline CDR1 and CDR2 sequences are LGHNA and YSLEER. The CDR3 sequence is CASSRPTSGRTDTQYF. The CDR3 nucleotides read TGCGCCAGCAGCCGCCCGACTAGCGGGAGGACAGATACGCAGTATTTT.

This chain connects TRBV2 to TRBJ2-7; 9 nucleotides line up with TRBD1. V lost 4 bases to trimming and J lost 7 bases; unmatched junction nucleotides: 11. The germline gives CDR1 SNHLY, CDR2 FYNNEI. This CDR3 is built from 15 residues. CDR3 bases: TGTGCCAGCAGTGGTGCCGGGACAGGGAGGGGGGAGCAGTACTTC. Translating it yields CASSGAGTGRGEQYF.

This rearrangement joins TRBV5-4 to TRBJ2-1; 9 positions match TRBD2. Germline CDR1 reads SGHNT; CDR2 reads YYREEE (reference sequence). This CDR3 spans 15 amino acids. The V segment lost 4 bases and the J segment 4 bases; nucleotides outside the gene matches: 6. The CDR3 protein is CASSTSSGVYNEQFF. The CDR3 DNA is TGTGCCAGCAGCACGTCTAGCGGGGTTTACAATGAGCAGTTCTTC.

This clone was observed a handful of times. The rearrangement joins TRBV5-6 to TRBJ2-3; TRBD1 is a possible D gene (7 bases). The length of the CDR3 is 15 residues. Germline CDR1 and CDR2: SGHDT and YYEEEE. V gave up 3 bases and J gave up 2 bases, with 13 bases separating them. The CDR3 DNA follows: TGTGCCAGCAGCTGGAGGGACAGCCACACAGATACGCAGTATTTT. This encodes CASSWRDSHTDTQYF.

The chain uses TRBV15 and TRBJ2-7, with 10 bases matching TRBD1. The ends lost 0 bases at V and 6 bases at J; junction bases unmatched: 5. CDR1 and CDR2 from the germline V gene are LNHNV and YYDKDF (reference sequence). The CDR3 loop spans 15 amino acids. The CDR3 DNA is TGTGCCACCAGCAGAGAGTGGGACAGGGGCAGCGAGCAGTACTTC. Translation gives CATSREWDRGSEQYF.

This clone showed up just a few times. The chain employs TRBV18 and TRBJ2-5; D is ambiguous. The germline gives CDR1 KGHSH, CDR2 LQKENI. V lost 3 bases, J lost 5 bases, and 10 bases lay in between. This CDR3 is built from 13 residues. The CDR3 sequence: CASSPLNGETQYF. The CDR3 coding sequence is TGTGCCAGCTCACCTCTGAATGGCGAGACCCAGTACTTC.